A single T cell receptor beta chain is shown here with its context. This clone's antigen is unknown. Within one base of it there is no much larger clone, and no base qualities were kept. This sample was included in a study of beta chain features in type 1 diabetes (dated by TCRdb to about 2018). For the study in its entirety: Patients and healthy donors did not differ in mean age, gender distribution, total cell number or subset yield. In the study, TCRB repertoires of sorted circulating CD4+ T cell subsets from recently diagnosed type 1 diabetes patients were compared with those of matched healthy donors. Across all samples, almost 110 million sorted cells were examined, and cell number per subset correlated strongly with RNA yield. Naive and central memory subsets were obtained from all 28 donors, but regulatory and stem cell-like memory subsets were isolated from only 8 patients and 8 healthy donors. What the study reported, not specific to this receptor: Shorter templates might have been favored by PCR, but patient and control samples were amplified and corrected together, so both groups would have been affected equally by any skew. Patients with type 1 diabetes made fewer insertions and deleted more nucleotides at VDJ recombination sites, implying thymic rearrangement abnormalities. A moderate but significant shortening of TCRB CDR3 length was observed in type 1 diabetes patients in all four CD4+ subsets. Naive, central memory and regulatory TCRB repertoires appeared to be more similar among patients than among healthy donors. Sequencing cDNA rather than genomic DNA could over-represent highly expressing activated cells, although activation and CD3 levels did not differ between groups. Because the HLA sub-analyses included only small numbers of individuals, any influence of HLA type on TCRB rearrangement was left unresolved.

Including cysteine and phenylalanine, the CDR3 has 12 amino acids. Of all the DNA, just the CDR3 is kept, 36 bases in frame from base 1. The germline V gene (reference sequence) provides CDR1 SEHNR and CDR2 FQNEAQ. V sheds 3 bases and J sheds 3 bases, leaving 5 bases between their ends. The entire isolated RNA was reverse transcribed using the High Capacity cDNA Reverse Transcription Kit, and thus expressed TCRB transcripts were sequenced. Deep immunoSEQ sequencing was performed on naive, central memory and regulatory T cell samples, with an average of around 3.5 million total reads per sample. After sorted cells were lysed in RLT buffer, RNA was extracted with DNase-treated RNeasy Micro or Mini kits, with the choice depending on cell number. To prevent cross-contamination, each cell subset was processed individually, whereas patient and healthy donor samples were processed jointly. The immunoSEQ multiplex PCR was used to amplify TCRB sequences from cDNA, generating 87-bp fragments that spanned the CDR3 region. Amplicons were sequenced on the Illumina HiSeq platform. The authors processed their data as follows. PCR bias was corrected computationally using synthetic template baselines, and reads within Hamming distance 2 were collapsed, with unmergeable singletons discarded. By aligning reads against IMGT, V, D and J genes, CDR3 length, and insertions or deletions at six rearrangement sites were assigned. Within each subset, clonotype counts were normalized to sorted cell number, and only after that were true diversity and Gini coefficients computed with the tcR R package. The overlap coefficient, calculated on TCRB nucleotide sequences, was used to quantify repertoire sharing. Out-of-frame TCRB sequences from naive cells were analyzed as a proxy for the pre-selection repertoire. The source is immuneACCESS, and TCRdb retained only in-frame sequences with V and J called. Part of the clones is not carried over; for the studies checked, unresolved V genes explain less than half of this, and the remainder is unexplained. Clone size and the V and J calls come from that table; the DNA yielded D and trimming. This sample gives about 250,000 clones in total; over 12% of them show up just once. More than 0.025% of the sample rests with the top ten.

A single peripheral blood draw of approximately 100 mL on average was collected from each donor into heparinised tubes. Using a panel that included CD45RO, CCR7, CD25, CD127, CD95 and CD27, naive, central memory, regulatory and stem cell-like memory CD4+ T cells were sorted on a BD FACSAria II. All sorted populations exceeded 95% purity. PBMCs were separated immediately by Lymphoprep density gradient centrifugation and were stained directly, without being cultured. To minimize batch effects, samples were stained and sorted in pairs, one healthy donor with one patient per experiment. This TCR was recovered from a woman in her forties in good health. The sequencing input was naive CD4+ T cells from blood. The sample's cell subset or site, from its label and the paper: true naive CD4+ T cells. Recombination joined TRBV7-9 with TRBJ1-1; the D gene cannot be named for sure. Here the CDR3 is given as CASSFADTEAFF. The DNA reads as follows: TGTGCCAGCAGCTTTGCGGACACTGAAGCTTTCTTT. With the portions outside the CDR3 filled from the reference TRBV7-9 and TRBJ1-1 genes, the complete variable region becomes DTGVSQNPRHKITKRGQNVTFRCDPISEHNRLYWYRQTLGQGPEFLTYFQNEAQLEKSRLLSDRFSAERPKGSFSTLEIQRTEQGDSAMYLCASSFADTEAFFGQGTRLTVV.